This T cell receptor beta chain was found in a study of tumor-infiltrating lymphocytes in localized non-small cell lung cancer. Study in general: Patients included smokers and never-smokers with various histologies, some sampled after neoadjuvant chemotherapy. Overall study findings and caveats: No link was found between tumor T-cell fraction and recurrence-free survival.

From germline, CDR1 is SGHDN and CDR2 FVKESK. V lost 4 bases and J lost 4, with 14 bases in between. The CDR3 runs 14 residues. Concerning this clone itself: Its antigen is undetermined.

Clones were read by immunoSEQ multiplex PCR, and TCRdb kept only the in-frame ones, dropping some. The data show just under 30,000 clones, with 80% to 90% seen just once and roughly 2% held by the top ten. The sequence came from a human donor with non-small cell lung cancer. Sequenced input: lung tumor tissue. This chain connects TRBV14 to TRBJ2-7, with a possible D match to TRBD1 (5 bases). CDR3 DNA: TGTGCCAGCAGCCTCCAGCCGACAGATTACGAGCAGTACTTC. Translating it yields CASSLQPTDYEQYF.